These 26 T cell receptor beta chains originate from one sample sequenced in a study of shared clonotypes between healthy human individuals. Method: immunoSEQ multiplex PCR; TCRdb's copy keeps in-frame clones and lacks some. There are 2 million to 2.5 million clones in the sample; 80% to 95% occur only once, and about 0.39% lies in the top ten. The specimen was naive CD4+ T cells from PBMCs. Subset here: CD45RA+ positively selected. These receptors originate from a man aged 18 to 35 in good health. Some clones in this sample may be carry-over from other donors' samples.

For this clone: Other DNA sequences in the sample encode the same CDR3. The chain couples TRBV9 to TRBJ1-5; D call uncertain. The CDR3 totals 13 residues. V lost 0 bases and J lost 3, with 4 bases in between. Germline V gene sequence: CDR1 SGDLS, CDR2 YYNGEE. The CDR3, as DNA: TGTGCCAGCAGCGTAGGACACAATCAGCCCCAGCATTTT. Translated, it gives CASSVGHNQPQHF.

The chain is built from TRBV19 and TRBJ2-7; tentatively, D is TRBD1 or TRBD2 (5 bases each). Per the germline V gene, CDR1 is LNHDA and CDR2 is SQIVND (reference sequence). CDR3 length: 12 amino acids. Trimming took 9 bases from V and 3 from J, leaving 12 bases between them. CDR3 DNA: TGTGCCAGCTGGGACGGCTTCTACGAGCAGTACTTC. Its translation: CASWDGFYEQYF. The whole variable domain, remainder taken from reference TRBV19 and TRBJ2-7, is DGGITQSPKYLFRKEGQNVTLSCEQNLNHDAMYWYRQDPGQGLRLIYYSQIVNDFQKGDIAEGYSVSREKKESFPLTVTSAQKNPTAFYLCASWDGFYEQYFGPGTRLTVT.

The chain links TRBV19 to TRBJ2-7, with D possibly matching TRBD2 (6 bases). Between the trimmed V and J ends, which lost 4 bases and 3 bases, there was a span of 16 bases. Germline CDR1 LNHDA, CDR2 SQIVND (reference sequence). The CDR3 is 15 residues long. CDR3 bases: TGTGCCAGTAGTAACCCCCAGCGGGCGGACTACGAGCAGTACTTC. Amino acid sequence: CASSNPQRADYEQYF.

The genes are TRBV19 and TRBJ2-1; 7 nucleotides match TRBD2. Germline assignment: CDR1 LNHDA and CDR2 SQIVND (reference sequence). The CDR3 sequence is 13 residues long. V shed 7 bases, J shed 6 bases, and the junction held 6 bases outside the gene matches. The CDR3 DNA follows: TGTGCCAGTATCCATGCTAGCGGCAATGAGCAGTTCTTC. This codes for CASIHASGNEQFF.

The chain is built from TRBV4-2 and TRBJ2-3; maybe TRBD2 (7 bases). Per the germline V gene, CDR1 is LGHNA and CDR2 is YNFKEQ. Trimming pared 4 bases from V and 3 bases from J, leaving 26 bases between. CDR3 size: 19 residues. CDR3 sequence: CASSRDLGTGGFGTDTQYF. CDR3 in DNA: TGTGCCAGCAGCCGGGACCTCGGTACGGGGGGCTTCGGGACAGATACGCAGTATTTT.

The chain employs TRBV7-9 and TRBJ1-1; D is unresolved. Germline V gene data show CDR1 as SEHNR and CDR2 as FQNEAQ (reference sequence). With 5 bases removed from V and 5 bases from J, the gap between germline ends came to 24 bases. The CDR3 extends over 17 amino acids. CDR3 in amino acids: CASSHPMEVAGDTEAFF. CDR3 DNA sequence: TGTGCCAGCAGCCACCCGATGGAGGTGGCTGGCGATACTGAAGCTTTCTTT.

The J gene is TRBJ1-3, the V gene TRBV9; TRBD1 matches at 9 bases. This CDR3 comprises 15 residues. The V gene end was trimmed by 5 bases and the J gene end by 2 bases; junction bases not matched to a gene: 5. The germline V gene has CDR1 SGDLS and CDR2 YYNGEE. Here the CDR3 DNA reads TGTGCCAGCAGACTCGGGACAGGGCCTGGAAACACCATATATTTT. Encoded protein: CASRLGTGPGNTIYF.

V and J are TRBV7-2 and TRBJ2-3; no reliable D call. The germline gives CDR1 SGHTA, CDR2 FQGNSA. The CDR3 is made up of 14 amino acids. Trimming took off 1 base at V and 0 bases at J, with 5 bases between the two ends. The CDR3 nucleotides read TGTGCCAGCAGCTTAGACGTCAGCACAGATACGCAGTATTTT. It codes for CASSLDVSTDTQYF.

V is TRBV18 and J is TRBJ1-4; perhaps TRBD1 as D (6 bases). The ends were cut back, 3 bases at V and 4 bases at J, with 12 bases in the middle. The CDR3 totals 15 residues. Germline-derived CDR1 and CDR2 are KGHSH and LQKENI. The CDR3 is CASSPQGLNNEKLFF. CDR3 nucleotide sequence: TGTGCCAGCTCACCCCAGGGGCTGAATAATGAAAAACTGTTTTTT.

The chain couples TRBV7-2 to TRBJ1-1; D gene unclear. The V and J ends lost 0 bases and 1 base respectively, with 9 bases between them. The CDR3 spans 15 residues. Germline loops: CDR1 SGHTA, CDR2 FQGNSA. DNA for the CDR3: TGTGCCAGCAGCTTAGCGTTGCCAGGGAACACTGAAGCTTTCTTT. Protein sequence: CASSLALPGNTEAFF.

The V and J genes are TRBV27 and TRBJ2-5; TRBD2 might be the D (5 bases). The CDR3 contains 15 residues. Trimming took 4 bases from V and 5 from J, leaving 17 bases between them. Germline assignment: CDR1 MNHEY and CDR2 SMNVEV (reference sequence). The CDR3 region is CASSSVSRRPETQYF. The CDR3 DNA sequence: TGTGCCAGCAGTTCCGTCTCGCGGAGGCCCGAGACCCAGTACTTC.

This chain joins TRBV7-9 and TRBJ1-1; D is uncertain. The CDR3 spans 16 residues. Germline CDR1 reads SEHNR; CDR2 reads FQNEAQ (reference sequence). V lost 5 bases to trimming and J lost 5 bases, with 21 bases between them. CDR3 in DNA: TGTGCCAGCAGCCTAGATCGGCCAATAAGTGGGACTGAAGCTTTCTTT. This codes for CASSLDRPISGTEAFF.

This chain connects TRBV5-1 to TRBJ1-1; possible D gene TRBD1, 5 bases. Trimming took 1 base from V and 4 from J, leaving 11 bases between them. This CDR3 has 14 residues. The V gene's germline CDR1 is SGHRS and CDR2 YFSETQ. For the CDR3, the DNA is TGCGCCAGCAGCTTGCTAGGGGTTAGCACTGAAGCTTTCTTT. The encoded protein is CASSLLGVSTEAFF.

The CDR3 loop reads CASRPTLGQGYEQYF. In DNA, the CDR3 is TGTGCCAGCAGGCCAACACTTGGACAGGGTTACGAGCAGTACTTC. This chain uses TRBV6-5 with TRBJ2-7, with 8 bases identical to TRBD1. CDR1 MNHEY and CDR2 SVGAGI come from the germline V gene. The CDR3 runs 15 residues. V gave up 6 bases and J gave up 4 bases; unmatched junction bases: 11.

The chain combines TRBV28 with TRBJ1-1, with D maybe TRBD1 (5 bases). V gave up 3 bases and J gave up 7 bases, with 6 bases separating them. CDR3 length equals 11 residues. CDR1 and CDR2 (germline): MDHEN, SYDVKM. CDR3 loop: CASSFTGEAFF. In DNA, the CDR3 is TGTGCCAGCAGTTTCACAGGTGAAGCTTTCTTT.

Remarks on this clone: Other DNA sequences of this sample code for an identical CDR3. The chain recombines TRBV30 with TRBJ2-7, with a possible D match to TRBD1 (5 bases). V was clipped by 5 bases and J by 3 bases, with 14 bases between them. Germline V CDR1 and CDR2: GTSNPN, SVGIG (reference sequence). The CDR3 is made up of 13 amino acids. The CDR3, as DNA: TGTGCCTGGGCAGCCGACAGAAGCTACGAGCAGTACTTC. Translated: CAWAADRSYEQYF. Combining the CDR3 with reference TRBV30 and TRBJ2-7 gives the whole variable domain SQTIHQWPATLVQPVGSPLSLECTVEGTSNPNLYWYRQAAGRGLQLLFYSVGIGQISSEVPQNLSASRPQDRQFILSSKKLLLSDSGFYLCAWAADRSYEQYFGPGTRLTVT.

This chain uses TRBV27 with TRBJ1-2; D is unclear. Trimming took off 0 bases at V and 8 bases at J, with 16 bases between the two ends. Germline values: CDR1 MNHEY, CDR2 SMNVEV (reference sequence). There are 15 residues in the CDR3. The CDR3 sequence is CASSLSFYGQEGYTF. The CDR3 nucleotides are TGTGCCAGCAGTTTATCGTTTTATGGGCAGGAGGGCTACACCTTC.

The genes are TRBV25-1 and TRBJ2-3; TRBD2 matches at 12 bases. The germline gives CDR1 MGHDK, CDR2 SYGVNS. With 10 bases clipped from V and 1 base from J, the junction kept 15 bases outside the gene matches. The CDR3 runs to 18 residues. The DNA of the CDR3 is TGTGCCACCTCAGGGCACATCGGACTAGCGGGACGCACAGATACGCAGTATTTT. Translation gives CATSGHIGLAGRTDTQYF.

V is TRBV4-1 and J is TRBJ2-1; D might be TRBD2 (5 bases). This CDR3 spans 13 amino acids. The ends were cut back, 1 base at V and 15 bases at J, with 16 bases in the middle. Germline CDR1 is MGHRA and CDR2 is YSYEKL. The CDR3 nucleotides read TGCGCCAGCAGCCAAGTTAGCGCCAGCCCCAGGTTCTTC. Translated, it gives CASSQVSASPRFF.

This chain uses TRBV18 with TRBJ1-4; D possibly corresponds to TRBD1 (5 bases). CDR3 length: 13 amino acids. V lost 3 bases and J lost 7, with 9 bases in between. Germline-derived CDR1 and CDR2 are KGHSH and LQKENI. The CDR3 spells CASSPGGVEKLFF. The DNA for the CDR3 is TGTGCCAGCTCACCTGGAGGGGTTGAAAAACTGTTTTTT.

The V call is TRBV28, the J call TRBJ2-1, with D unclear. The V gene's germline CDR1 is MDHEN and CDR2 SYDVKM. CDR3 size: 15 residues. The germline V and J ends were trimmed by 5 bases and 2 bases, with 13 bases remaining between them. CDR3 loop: CASSTGSFTYNEQFF. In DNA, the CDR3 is TGTGCCAGCAGTACGGGCAGCTTCACCTACAATGAGCAGTTCTTC. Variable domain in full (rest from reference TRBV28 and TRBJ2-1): DVKVTQSSRYLVKRTGEKVFLECVQDMDHENMFWYRQDPGLGLRLIYFSYDVKMKEKGDIPEGYSVSREKKERFSLILESASTNQTSMYLCASSTGSFTYNEQFFGPGTRLTVL.

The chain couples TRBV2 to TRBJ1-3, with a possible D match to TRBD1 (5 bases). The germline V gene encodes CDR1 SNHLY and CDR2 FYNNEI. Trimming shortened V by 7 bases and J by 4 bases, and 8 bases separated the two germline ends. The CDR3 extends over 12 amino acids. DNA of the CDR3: TGTGCCAGCAACCGGGACGGAAACACCATATATTTT. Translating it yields CASNRDGNTIYF.

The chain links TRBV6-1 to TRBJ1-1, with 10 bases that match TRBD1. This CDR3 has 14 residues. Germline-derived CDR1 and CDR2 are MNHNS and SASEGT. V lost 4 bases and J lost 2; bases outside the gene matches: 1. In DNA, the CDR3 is TGTGCCAGCAGTGTGACAGGGGGCAACACTGAAGCTTTCTTT. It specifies CASSVTGGNTEAFF.

CDR3 sequence: CASSIVPRKNTEAFF. The CDR3 region has the DNA TGTGCCAGTAGTATAGTTCCCAGGAAGAACACTGAAGCTTTCTTT. The chain uses TRBV19 and TRBJ1-1; D gene unclear. V was shortened by 1 base and J by 1 base, with 10 bases between the two germline ends. Germline CDR1 is LNHDA and CDR2 is SQIVND (reference sequence). This CDR3 contains 15 residues.

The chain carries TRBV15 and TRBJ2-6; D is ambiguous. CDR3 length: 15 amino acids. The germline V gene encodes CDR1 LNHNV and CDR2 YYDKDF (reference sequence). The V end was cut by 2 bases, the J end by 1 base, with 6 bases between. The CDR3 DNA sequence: TGTGCCACCAGCAGACCTATTTCTGGGGCCAACGTCCTGACTTTC. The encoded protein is CATSRPISGANVLTF.

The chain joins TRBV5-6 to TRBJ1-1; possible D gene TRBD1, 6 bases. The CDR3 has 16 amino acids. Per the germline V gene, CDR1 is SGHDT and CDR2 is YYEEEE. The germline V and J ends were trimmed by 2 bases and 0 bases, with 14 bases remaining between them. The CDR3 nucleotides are TGTGCCAGCAGCTTTATTGGGGGGGCGGTGAACACTGAAGCTTTCTTT. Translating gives CASSFIGGAVNTEAFF.